This T cell receptor (beta chain) was captured in a study of cytomegalovirus exposure and HLA in healthy donors. Healthy people donating bone marrow made up the donors. CDR1 and CDR2 (germline): SEHNR, FQNEAQ (reference sequence). CDR3 length: 17 residues. Trimming pared 3 bases from V and 0 bases from J, leaving 15 bases between. The PCR ran on 60 Vbeta and 13 Jbeta primers. Sequencing was performed with immunoSEQ multiplex PCR; in TCRdb, only in-frame clones are kept and a portion is missing. The sample includes under 200,000 clones, roughly 80% of them seen just once. This clone has only a few counts.

V is TRBV7-9 and J is TRBJ2-1; weak D call: TRBD2 (5 bases). Sequencing was carried out using PBMCs. The clonotype comes from a woman between 18 and 29 years old in good health and CMV-seronegative. The CDR3 sequence is CASSLAAALTSYNEQFF. In DNA, the CDR3 is TGTGCCAGCAGCTTGGCAGCGGCGCTAACCTCCTACAATGAGCAGTTCTTC.